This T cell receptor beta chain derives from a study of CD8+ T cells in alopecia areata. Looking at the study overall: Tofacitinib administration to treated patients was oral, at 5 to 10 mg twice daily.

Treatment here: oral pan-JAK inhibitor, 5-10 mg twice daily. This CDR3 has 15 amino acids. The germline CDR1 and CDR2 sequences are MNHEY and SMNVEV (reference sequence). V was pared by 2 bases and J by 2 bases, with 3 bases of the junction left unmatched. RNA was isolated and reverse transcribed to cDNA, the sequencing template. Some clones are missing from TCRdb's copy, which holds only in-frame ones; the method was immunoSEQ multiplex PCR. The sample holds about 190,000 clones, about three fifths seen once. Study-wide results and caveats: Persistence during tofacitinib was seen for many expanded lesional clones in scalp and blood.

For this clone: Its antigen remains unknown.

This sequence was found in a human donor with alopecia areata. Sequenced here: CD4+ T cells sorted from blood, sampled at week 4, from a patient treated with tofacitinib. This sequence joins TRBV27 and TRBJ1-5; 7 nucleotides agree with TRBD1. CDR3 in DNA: TGTGCCAGCAGTTTAGAGGGGACAGGCAATCAGCCCCAGCATTTT. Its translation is CASSLEGTGNQPQHF.